This TCR beta chain comes out of a study of OX40 agonist ivuxolimab in advanced cancers. The length of the CDR3 is 15 residues. V shed 7 bases and J 0 bases; nucleotides not matched to a gene: 7. Germline V gene data show CDR1 as SGHTA and CDR2 as FQGNSA. Generated by immunoSEQ multiplex PCR, the TCRdb table keeps only in-frame clones and is missing some. In the table there are 52,000 or so clones, approximately 87% of which are singletons. The clonotype originates from an adult with an advanced solid tumor such as melanoma, head and neck, liver or kidney cancer. The chain employs TRBV7-2 and TRBJ2-7; 9 bases align to TRBD1. The specimen was CD4+ or CD8+ T cells sorted from blood, collected in a trial of the OX40 agonist ivuxolimab. CDR3 region: CASKKTGGPSYEQYF. CDR3 DNA: TGTGCCAGCAAAAAAACAGGGGGCCCCTCCTACGAGCAGTACTTC.